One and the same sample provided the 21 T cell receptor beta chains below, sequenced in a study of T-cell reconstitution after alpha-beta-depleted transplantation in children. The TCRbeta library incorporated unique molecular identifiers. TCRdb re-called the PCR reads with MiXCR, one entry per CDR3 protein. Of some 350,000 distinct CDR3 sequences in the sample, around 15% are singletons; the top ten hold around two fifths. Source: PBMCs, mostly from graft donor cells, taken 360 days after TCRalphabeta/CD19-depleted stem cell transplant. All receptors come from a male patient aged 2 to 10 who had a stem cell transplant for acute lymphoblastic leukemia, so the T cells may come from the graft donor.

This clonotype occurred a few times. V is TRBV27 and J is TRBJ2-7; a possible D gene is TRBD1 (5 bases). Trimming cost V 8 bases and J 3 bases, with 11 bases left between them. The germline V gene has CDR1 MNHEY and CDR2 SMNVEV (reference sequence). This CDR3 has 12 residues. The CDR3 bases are TGTGCCAGCCTGAGACAGAACTACGAGCAGTACTTC. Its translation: CASLRQNYEQYF.

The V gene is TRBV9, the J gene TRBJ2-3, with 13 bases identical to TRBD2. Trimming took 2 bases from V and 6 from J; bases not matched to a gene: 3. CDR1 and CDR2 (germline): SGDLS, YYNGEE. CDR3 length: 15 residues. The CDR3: CASSVTSGRLDTQYF. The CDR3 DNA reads TGTGCCAGCAGCGTGACTAGCGGGAGGCTGGATACGCAGTATTTT. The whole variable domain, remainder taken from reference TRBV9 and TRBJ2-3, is DSGVTQTPKHLITATGQRVTLRCSPRSGDLSVYWYQQSLDQGLQFLIQYYNGEERAKGNILERFSAQQFPDLHSELNLSSLELGDSALYFCASSVTSGRLDTQYFGPGTRLTVL.

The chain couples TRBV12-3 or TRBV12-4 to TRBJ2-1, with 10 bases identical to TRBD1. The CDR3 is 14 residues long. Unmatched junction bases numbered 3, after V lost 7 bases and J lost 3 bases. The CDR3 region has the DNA TGTGCCAGCACCGGGACAGGGGACTACAATGAGCAGTTCTTC. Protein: CASTGTGDYNEQFF.

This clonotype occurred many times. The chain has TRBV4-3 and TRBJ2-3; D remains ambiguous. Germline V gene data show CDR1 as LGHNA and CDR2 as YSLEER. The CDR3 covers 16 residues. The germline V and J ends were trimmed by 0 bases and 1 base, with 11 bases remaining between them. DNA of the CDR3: TGCGCCAGCAGCCAAGATAGACAATCTGGCACAGATACGCAGTATTTT. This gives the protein CASSQDRQSGTDTQYF.

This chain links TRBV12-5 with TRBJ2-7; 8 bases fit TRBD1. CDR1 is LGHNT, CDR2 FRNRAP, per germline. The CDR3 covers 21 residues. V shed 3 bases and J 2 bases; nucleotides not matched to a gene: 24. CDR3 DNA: TGTGCTAGTGGTTTTCCTTCGTACCAGGGGGCGTCCGAGACGGACACCTACGAGCAGTACTTC. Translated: CASGFPSYQGASETDTYEQYF.

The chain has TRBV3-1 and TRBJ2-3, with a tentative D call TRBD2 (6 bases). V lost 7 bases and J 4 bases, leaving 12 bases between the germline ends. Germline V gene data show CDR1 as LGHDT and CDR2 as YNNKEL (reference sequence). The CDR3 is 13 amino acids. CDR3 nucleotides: TGTGCCAGCACCTTCGGAGGGGCAGATACGCAGTATTTT. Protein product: CASTFGGADTQYF.

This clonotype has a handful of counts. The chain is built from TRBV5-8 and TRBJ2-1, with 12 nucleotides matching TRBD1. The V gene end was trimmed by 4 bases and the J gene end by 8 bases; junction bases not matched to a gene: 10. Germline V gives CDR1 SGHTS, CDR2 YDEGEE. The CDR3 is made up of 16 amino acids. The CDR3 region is CASSRGDRGHLDEQFF. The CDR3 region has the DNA TGTGCCAGCAGCAGGGGGGACAGGGGGCATCTGGATGAGCAGTTCTTC.

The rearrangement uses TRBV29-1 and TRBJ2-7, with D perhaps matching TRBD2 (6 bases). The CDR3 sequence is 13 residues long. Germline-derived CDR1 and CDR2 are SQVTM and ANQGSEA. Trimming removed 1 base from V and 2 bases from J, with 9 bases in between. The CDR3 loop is CSVEAGAPYEQYF. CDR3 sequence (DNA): TGCAGCGTTGAAGCGGGAGCCCCCTACGAGCAGTACTTC.

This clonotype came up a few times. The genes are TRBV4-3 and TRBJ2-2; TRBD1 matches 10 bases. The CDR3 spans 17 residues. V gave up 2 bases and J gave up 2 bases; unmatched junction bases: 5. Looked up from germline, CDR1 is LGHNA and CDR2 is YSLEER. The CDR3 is CASSQMGTGVNTGELFF. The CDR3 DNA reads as TGCGCCAGCAGCCAAATGGGGACAGGGGTCAACACCGGGGAGCTGTTTTTT.

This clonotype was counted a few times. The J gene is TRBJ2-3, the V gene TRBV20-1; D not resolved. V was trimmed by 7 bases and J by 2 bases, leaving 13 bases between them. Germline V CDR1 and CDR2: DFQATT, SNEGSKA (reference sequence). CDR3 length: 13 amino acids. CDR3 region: CSGPEPPTDTQYF. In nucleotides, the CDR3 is TGCAGTGGACCGGAACCGCCCACAGATACGCAGTATTTT.

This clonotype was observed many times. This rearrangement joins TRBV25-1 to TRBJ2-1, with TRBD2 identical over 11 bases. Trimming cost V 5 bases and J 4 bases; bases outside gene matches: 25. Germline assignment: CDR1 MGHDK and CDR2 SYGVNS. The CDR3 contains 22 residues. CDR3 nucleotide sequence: TGTGCCAGCAGTCCTAGGGATTCCTGGCCAGGGGTCGTAGCGGGAGGGTACAATGAGCAGTTCTTC. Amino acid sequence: CASSPRDSWPGVVAGGYNEQFF.

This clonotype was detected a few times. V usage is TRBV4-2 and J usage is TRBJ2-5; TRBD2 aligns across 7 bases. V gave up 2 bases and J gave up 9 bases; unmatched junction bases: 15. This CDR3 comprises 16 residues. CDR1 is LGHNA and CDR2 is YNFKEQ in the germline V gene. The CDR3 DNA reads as TGTGCCAGCAGCCAAAATCCCAATAGGGCTCGGGGGGCCCAGTACTTC. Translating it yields CASSQNPNRARGAQYF.

The chain's CDR3 is CSVVNRISDRPYEQYF. CDR3 nucleotide sequence: TGCAGCGTTGTTAACCGGATTTCGGACAGACCCTACGAGCAGTACTTC. V gene TRBV29-1 combines with J gene TRBJ2-7, with a tentative D call TRBD1 (6 bases). The germline V gene encodes CDR1 SQVTM and CDR2 ANQGSEA. This CDR3 spans 16 amino acids. The V end lost 4 bases, the J end lost 2 bases, and 21 bases lay between the germline ends.

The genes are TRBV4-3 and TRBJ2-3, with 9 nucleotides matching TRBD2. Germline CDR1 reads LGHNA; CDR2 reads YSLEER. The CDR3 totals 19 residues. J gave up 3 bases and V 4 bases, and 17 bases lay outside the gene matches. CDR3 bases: TGCGCCAGCAGCCCAAGGAGGAGTAGCGGGAGAGATTGGACAGATACGCAGTATTTT. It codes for CASSPRRSSGRDWTDTQYF.

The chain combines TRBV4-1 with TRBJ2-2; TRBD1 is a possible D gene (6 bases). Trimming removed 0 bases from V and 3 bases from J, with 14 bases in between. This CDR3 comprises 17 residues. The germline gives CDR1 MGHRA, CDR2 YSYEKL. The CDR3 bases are TGCGCCAGCAGCCAAGATGGTAACAGGGCGGACACCGGGGAGCTGTTTTTT. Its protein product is CASSQDGNRADTGELFF.

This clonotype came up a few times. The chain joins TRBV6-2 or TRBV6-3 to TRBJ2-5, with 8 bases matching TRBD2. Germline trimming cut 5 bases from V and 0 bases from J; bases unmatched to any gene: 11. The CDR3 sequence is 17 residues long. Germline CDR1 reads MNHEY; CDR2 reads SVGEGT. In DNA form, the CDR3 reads TGTGCCAGCAGTGGAGGGACTAGAGGGAGGTACCAAGAGACCCAGTACTTC. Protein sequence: CASSGGTRGRYQETQYF.

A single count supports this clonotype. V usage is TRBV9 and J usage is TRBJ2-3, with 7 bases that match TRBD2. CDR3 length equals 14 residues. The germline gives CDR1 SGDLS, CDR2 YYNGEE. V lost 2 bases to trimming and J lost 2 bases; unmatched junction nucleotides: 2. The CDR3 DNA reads TGTGCCAGCAGCGTGGCGGGAGTCACAGATACGCAGTATTTT. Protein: CASSVAGVTDTQYF.

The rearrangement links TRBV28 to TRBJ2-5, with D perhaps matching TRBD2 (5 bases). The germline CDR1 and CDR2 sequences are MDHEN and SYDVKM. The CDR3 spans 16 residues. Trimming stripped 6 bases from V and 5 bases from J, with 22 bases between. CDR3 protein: CASRPTPGRPGETQYF. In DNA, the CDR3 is TGTGCCAGCAGACCGACCCCGGGAAGGCCTGGGGAGACCCAGTACTTC.

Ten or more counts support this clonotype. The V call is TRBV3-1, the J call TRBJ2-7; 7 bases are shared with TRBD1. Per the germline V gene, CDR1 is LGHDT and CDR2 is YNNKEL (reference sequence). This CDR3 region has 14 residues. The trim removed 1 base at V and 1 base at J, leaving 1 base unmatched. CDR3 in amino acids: CASSQVQGSYEQYF. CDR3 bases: TGTGCCAGCAGCCAAGTACAGGGGTCCTACGAGCAGTACTTC.

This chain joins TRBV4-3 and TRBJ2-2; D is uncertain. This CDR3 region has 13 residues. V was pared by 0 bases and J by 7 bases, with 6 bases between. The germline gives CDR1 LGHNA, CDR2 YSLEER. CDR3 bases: TGCGCCAGCAGCCAAGAGGCGGACGGGGAGCTGTTTTTT. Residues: CASSQEADGELFF.

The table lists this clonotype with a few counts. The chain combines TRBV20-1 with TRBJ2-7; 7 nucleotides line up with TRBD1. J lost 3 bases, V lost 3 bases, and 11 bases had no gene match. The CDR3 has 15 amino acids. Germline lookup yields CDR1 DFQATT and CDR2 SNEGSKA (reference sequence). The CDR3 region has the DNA TGCAGTGCTAGCCTGAGACAGGGTTTTGACTACGAGCAGTACTTC. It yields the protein CSASLRQGFDYEQYF.